This T cell receptor (beta chain) was documented in a study of identical twins. This clonotype appeared many times. In TCRdb, the 5' RACE reads were re-called with MiXCR into one record per CDR3 protein. The profile shows 310,000 or so distinct CDR3 sequences, roughly 10% of them singletons. This CDR3 has 14 residues. The germline V and J ends were trimmed by 1 base and 5 bases, with 12 bases remaining between them. The germline V gene has CDR1 MGHRA and CDR2 YSYEKL. In addition, the sample was reused for a study of yellow fever vaccine responses in identical twins.

The sequence was collected from a woman aged 18-29 years in good health. The material sequenced was CD8+ T cells sorted from blood. The rearrangement uses TRBV4-1 and TRBJ2-7; D is unclear. CDR3 protein: CASSQVGIIDEQYF. The CDR3 DNA follows: TGCGCCAGCAGCCAAGTGGGGATTATCGACGAGCAGTACTTC.